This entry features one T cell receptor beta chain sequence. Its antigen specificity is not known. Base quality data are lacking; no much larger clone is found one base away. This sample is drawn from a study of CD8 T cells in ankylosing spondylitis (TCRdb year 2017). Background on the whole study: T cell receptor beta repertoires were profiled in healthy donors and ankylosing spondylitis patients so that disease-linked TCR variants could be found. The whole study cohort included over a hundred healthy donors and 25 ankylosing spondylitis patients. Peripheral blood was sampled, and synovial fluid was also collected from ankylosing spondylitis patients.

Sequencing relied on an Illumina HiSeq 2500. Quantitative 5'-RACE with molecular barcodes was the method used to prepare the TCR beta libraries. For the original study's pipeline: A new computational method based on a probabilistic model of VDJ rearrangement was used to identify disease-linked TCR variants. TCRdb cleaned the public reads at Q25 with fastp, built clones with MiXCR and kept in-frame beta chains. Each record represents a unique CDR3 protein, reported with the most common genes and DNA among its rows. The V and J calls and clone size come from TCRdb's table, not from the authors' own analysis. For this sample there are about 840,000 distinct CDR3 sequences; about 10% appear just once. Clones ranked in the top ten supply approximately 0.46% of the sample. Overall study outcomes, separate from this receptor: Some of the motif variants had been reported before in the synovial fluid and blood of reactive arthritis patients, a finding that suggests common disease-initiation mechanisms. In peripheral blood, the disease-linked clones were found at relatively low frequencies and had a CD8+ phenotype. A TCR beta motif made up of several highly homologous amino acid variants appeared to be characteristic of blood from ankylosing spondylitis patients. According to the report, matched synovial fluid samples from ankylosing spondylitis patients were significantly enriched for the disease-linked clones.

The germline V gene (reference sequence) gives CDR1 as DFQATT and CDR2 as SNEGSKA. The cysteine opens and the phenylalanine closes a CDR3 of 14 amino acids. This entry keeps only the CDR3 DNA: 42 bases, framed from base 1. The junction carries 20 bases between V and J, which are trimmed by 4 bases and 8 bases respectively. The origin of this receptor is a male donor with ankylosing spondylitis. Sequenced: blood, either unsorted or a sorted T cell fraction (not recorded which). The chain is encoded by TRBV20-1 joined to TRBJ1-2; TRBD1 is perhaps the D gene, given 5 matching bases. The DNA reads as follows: TGCAGTGCTATCCGCATGAGAGGGGCGCGGGGCTACACCTTC. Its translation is CSAIRMRGARGYTF.